The rows below give T cell receptor beta chains drawn from one sample of a study of blood T cell repertoires in COVID-19. The table came from immunoSEQ multiplex PCR; TCRdb's copy has only in-frame clones and leaves some out. The sample yields about 60,000 clones, 82% seen once. The sequencing sample was made of peripheral blood. All receptors come from a man in his fifties or sixties with acute or convalescent COVID-19. Both conserved end residues are trimmed from each CDR3. The D gene is left open where the match is weak.

j_call d_call v_call cdr3_aa
TRBJ1-1 NA TRBV5-6 ASSLQMNTEAF
TRBJ1-5 NA TRBV12-3/TRBV12-4 ASSNRLLPQH
TRBJ2-7 TRBD2 TRBV28 ASSPHELAGGAYEQY
TRBJ2-7 NA TRBV30 AWTDSLGGEQY
TRBJ1-1 NA TRBV6-6 ASSWEGSTEAF
TRBJ2-1 NA TRBV6-1 ASSEVRRGAYNEQF
TRBJ1-6 TRBD1 TRBV6-5 ASSIWTGNNSPLH
TRBJ1-1 NA TRBV7-9 ASRRDGLLEAF
TRBJ2-7 NA TRBV12-5 ASGLASSYEQY
TRBJ2-7 TRBD1 TRBV7-9 ASSLGDRGNEQY
TRBJ2-7 NA TRBV30 AWSAHNLYEQY
TRBJ2-7 TRBD2 TRBV7-2 ASSLQGLAQTEQY
TRBJ2-3 TRBD2 TRBV30 AWSVGTRPSTDTQY
TRBJ1-1 NA TRBV6-4 ASSMAYPGTEAF
TRBJ2-5 NA TRBV14 ASSQNLQETQY
TRBJ2-7 TRBD2 TRBV7-2 ASSLKAGGTYEQY
TRBJ1-1 NA TRBV11-2 ASSLNRAGGTEAF
TRBJ1-1 TRBD1 TRBV5-1 ASSTSDRGPSAEAF
TRBJ1-5 NA TRBV30 AWSVSGGGGQPQH
TRBJ1-2 TRBD1 TRBV7-2 ASSIGQGARGYT
TRBJ1-1 NA TRBV5-1 ASSPSSWWGALTEAF
TRBJ1-3 NA TRBV2 ASRPAGRTQNTIY
TRBJ2-1 NA TRBV12-3/TRBV12-4 ASSPRVNEQF